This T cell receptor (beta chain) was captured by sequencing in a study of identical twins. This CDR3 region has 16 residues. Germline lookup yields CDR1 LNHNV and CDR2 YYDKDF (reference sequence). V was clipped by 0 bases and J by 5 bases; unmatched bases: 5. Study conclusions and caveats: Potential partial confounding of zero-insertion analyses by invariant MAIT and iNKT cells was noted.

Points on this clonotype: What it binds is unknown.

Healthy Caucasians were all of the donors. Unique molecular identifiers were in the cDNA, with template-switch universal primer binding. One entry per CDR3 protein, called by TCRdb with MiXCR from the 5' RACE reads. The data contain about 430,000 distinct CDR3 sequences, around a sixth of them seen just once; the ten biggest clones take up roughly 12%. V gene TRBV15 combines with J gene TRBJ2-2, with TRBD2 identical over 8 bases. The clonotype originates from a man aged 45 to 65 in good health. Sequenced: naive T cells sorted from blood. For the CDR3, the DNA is TGTGCCACCAGCAGAGACGCGGCGGGGGGAACCGGGGAGCTGTTTTTT. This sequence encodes CATSRDAAGGTGELFF.